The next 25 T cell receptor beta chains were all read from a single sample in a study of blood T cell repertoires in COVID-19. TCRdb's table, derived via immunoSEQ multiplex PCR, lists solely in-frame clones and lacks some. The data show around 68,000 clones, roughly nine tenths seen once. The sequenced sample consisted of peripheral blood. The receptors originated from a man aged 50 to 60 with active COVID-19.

The CDR3 protein is CASSPTTPGTQYF. The CDR3 DNA follows: TGTGCCAGCAGTCCGACTACCCCAGGGACCCAGTACTTC. This sequence joins TRBV6-5 and TRBJ2-5; tentative D call: TRBD2 (5 bases). V lost 5 bases and J 7 bases, leaving 14 bases between the germline ends. The CDR3 runs to 13 residues. Germline CDR1 reads MNHEY; CDR2 reads SVGAGI.

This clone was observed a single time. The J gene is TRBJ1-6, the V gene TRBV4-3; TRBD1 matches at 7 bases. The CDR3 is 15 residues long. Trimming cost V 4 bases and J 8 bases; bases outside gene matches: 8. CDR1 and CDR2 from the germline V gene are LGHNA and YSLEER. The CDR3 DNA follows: TGCGCCAGCAGCCTAAGCCGGGACAGCTATTCACCCCTCCACTTT. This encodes CASSLSRDSYSPLHF.

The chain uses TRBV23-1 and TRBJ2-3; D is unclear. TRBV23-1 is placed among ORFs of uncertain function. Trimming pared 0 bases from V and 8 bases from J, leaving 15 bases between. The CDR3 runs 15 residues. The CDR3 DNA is TGCGCCAGCAGTCAATCGCGGCTGGCCCTCCCTACGCAGTATTTT. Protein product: CASSQSRLALPTQYF.

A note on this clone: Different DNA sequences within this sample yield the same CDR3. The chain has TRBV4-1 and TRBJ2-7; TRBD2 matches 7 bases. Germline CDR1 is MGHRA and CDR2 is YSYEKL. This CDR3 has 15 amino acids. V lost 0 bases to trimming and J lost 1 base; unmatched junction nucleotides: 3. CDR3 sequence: CASSQEPGGSYEQYF. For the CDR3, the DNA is TGCGCCAGCAGCCAAGAGCCCGGGGGGTCCTACGAGCAGTACTTC.

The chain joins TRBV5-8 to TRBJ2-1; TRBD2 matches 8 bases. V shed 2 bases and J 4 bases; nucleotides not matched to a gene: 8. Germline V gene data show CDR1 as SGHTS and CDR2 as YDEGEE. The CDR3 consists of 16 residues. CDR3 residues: CASSFRVQRGYNEQFF. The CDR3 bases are TGTGCCAGCAGCTTCCGCGTACAGCGGGGGTACAATGAGCAGTTCTTC.

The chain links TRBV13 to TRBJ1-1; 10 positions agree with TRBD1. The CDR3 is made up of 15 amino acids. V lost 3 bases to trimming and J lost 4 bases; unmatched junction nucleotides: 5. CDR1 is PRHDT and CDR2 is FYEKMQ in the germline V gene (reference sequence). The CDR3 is CASSFDRGQSTEAFF. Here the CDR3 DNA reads TGTGCCAGCAGCTTTGACAGGGGGCAGTCCACTGAAGCTTTCTTT.

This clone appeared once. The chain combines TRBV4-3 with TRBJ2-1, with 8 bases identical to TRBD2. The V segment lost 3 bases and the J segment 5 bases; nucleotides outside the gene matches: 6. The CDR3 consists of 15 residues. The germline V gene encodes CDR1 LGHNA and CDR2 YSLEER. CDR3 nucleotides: TGCGCCAGCAGCCACTGGACTAGCAGACACAATGAGCAGTTCTTC. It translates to CASSHWTSRHNEQFF.

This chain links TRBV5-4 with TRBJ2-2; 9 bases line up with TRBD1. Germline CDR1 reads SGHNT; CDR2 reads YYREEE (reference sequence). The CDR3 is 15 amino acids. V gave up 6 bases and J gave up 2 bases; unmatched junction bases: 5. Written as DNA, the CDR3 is TGTGCCAGCAAAGGGGACAGGGTAAACACCGGGGAGCTGTTTTTT. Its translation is CASKGDRVNTGELFF.

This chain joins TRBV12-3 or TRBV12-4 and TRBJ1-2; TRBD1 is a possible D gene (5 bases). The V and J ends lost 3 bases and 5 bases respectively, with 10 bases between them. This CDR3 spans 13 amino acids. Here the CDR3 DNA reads TGTGCCAGCAGTTTGGTCCAGGGTTATGGCTACACCTTC. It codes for CASSLVQGYGYTF.

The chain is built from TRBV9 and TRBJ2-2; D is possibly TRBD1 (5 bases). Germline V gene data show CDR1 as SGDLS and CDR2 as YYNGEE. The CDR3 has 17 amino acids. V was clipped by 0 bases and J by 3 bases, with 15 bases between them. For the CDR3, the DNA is TGTGCCAGCAGCGTAGACCCAGGGCGGTCGGACACCGGGGAGCTGTTTTTT. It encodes CASSVDPGRSDTGELFF.

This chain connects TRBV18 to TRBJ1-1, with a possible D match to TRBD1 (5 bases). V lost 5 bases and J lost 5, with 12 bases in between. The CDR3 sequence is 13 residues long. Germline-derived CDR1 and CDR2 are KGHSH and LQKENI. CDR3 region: CASSIGAGTEAFF. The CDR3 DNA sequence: TGTGCCAGCTCAATAGGGGCAGGGACTGAAGCTTTCTTT.

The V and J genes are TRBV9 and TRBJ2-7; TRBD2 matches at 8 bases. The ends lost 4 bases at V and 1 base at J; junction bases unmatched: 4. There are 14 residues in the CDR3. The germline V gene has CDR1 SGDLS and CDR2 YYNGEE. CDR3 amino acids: CASSPTSASYEQYF. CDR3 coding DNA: TGTGCCAGCAGCCCGACTAGCGCGTCCTACGAGCAGTACTTC.

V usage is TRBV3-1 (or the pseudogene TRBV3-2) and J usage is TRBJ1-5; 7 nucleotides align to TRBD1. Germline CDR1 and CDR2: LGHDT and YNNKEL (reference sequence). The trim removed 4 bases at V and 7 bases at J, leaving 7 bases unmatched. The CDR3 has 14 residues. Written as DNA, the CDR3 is TGTGCCAGCAGCCCGACAGGGTCGCGCCAGCCCCAGCATTTT. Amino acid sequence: CASSPTGSRQPQHF.

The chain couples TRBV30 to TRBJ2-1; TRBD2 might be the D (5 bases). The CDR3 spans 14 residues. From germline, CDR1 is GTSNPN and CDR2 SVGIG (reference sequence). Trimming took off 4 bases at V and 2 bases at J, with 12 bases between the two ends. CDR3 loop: CAWKLGSTYNEQFF. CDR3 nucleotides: TGTGCCTGGAAATTAGGGAGTACCTACAATGAGCAGTTCTTC. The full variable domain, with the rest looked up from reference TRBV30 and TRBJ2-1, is SQTIHQWPATLVQPVGSPLSLECTVEGTSNPNLYWYRQAAGRGLQLLFYSVGIGQISSEVPQNLSASRPQDRQFILSSKKLLLSDSGFYLCAWKLGSTYNEQFFGPGTRLTVL.

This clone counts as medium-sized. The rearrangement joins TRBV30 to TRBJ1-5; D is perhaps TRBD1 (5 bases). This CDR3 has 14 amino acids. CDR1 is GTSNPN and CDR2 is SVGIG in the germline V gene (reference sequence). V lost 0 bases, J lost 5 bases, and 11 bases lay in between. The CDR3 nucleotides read TGTGCCTGGAGTGTACGGGGGAGAGATCAGCCCCAGCATTTT. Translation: CAWSVRGRDQPQHF.

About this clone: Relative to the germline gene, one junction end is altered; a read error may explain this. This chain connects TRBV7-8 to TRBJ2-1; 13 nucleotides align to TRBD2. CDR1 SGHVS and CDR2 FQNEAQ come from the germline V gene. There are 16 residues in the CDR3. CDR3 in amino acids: CASSLAGLAGVPARVF. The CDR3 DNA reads TGTGCCAGCAGCCTCGCCGGACTAGCGGGGGTCCCGGCTCGGGTCTTC.

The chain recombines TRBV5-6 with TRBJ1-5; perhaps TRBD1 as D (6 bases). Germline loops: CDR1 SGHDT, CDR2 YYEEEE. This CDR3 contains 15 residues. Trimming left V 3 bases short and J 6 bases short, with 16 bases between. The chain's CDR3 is CASSSGGQRGQPQHF. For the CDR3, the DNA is TGTGCCAGCAGCTCTGGCGGACAGAGGGGTCAGCCCCAGCATTTT.

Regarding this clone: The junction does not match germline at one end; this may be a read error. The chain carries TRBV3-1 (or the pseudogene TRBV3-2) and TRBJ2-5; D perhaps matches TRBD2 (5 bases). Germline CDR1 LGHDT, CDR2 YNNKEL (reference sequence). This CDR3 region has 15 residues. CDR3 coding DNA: TGTGCCAGCACCCAAGCTACGGGATCCCAAGAGACCCAGTACTTC. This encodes CASTQATGSQETQYF.

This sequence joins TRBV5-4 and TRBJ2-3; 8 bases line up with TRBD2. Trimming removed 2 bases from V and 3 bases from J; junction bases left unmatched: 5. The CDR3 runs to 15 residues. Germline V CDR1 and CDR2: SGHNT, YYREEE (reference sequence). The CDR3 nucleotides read TGTGCCAGCAGCTTTCGGGGGGGCGGGACAGATACGCAGTATTTT. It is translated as CASSFRGGGTDTQYF.

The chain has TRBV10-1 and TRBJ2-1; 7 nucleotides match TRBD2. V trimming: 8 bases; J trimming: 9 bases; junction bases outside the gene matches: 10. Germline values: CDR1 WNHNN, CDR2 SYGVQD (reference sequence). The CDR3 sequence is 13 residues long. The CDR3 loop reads CASGGGSVGEQFF. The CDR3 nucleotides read TGCGCCAGCGGGGGGGGTTCGGTGGGTGAGCAGTTCTTC.

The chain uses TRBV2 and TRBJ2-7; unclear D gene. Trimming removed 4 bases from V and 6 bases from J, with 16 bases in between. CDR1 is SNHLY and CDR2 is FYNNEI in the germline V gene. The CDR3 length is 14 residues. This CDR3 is CASSVQFRPLEQYF. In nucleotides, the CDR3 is TGTGCCAGCAGTGTACAGTTCCGACCCCTCGAGCAGTACTTC. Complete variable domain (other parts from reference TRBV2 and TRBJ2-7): EPEVTQTPSHQVTQMGQEVILRCVPISNHLYFYWYRQILGQKVEFLVSFYNNEISEKSEIFDDQFSVERPDGSNFTLKIRSTKLEDSAMYFCASSVQFRPLEQYFGPGTRLTVT.

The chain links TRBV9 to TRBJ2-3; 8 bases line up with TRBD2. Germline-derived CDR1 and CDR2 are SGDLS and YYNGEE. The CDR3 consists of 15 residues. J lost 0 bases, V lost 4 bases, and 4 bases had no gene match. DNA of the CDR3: TGTGCCAGCAGCTTTAGCGGGGTCAGCACAGATACGCAGTATTTT. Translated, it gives CASSFSGVSTDTQYF.

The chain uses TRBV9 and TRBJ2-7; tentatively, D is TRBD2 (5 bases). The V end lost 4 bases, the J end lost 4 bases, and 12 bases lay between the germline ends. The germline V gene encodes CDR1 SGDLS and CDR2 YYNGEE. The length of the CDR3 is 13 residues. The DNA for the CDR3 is TGTGCCAGCAGCCCCGAAGGAGGATACGAGCAGTACTTC. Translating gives CASSPEGGYEQYF.

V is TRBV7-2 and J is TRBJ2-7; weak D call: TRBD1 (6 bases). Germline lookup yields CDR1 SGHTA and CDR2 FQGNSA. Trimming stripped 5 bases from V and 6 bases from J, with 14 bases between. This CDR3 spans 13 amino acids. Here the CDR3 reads CASSAKGEVEQYF. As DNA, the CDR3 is TGTGCCAGCAGCGCCAAGGGGGAAGTCGAGCAGTACTTC.

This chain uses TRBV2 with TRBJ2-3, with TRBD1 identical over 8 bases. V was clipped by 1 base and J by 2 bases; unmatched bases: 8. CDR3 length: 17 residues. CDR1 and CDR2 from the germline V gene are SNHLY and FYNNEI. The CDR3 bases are TGTGCCAGCAGTGAAGATACCGGGACAGGATACACAGATACGCAGTATTTT. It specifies CASSEDTGTGYTDTQYF.